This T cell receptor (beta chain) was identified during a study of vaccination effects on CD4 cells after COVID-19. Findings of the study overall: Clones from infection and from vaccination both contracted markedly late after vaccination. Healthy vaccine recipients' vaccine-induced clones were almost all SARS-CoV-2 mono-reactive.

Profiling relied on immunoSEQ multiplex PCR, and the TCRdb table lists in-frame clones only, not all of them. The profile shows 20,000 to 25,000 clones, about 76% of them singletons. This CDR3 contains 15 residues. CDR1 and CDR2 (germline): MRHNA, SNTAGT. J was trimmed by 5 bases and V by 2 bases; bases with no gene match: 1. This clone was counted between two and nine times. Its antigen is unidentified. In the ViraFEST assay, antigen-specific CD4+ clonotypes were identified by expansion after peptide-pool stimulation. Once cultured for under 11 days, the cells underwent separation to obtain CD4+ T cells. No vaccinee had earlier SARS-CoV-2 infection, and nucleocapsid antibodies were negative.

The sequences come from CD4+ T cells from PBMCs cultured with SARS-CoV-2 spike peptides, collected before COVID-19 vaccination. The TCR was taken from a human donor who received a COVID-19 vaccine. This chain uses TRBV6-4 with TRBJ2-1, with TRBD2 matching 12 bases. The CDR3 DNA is TGTGCCAGCAGTGACGGACTAGCGGGGAACAATGAGCAGTTCTTC. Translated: CASSDGLAGNNEQFF.